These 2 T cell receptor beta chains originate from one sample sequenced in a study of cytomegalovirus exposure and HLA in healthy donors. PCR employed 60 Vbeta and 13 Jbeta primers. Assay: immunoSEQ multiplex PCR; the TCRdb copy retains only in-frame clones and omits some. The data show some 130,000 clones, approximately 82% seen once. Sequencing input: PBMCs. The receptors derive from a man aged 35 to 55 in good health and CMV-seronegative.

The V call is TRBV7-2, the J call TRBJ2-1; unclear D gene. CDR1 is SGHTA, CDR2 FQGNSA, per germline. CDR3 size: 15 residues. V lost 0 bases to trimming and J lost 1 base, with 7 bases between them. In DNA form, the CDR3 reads TGTGCCAGCAGCTTAGCAGTGCGGTCCTACAATGAGCAGTTCTTC. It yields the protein CASSLAVRSYNEQFF.

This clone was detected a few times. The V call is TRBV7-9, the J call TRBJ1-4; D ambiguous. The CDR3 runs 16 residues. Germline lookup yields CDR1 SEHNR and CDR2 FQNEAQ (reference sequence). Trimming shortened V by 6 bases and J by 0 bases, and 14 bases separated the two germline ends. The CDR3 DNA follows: TGTGCCAGCAGTCGGACGGGGATGGCAACTAATGAAAAACTGTTTTTT. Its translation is CASSRTGMATNEKLFF.